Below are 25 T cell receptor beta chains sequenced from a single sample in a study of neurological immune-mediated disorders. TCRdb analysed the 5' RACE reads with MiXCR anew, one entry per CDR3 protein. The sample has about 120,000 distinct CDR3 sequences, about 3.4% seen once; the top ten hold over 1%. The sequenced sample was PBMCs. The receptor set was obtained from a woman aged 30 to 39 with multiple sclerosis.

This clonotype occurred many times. The DNA of the CDR3 is TGTGCCAGCAGCCAACTCGGGACAGGGAAGGGAACCGAGCAGTACTTC. This translates into CASSQLGTGKGTEQYF. V and J are TRBV6-6 and TRBJ2-7, with TRBD1 matching over 9 bases. The junction had 15 bases not matched to a gene; V was cut back by 6 bases and J by 6 bases. This CDR3 comprises 16 residues. From germline, CDR1 is MNHNY and CDR2 SVGAGI (reference sequence).

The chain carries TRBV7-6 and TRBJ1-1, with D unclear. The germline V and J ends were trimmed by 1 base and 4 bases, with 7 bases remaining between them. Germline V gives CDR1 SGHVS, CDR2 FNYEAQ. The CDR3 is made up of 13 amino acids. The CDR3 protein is CASSLGTITEAFF. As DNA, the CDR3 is TGTGCCAGCAGCTTAGGTACAATCACTGAAGCTTTCTTT.

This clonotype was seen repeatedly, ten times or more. The CDR3 here is CASRTTGGTNYGYTF. The CDR3 region has the DNA TGTGCCAGCAGGACGACAGGGGGGACTAACTATGGCTACACCTTC. This chain uses TRBV12-3 or TRBV12-4 with TRBJ1-2; 9 nucleotides match TRBD1. CDR3 size: 15 residues. Trimming cost V 6 bases and J 0 bases; bases outside gene matches: 5.

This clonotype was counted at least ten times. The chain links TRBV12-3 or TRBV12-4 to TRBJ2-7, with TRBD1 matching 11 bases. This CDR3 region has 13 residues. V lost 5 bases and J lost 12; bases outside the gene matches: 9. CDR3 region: CASSEGQGVRVYF. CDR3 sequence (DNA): TGTGCCAGCAGTGAGGGACAGGGGGTAAGGGTGTACTTC.

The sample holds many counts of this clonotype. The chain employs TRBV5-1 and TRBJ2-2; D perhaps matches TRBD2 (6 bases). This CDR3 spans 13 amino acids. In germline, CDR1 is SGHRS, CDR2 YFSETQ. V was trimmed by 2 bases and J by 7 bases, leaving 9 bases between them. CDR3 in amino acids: CASSFSGGGELFF. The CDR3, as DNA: TGCGCCAGCAGCTTTTCCGGGGGCGGGGAGCTGTTTTTT.

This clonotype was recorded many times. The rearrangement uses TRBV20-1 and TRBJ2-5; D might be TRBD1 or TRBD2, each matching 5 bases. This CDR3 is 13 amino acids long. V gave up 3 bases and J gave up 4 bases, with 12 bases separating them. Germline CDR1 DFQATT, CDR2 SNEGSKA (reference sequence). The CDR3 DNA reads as TGCAGTGCTAGGGGAGCCCAGGGAGAGACCCAGTACTTC. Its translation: CSARGAQGETQYF.

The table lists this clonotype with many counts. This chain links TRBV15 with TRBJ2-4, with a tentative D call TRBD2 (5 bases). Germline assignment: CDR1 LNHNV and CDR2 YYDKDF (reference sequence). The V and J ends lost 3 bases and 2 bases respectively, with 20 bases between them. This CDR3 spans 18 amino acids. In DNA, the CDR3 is TGTGCCACCAGCAGCTCCCTGGTGGTGGCGGGCCCCAAAAACATTCAGTACTTC. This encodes CATSSSLVVAGPKNIQYF.

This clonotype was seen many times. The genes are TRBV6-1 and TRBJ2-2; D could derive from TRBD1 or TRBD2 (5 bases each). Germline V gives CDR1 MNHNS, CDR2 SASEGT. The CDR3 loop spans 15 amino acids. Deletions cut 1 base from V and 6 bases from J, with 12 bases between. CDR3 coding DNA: TGTGCCAGCAGTGAAGGGGGCGGCGGGTCCGGGGAGCTGTTTTTT. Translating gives CASSEGGGGSGELFF.

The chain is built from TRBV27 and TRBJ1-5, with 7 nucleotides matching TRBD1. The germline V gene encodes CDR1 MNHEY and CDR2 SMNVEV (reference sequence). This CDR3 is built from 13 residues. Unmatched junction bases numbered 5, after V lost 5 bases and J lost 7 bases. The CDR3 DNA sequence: TGTGCCAGCAGTCCAGGGGGGGACCAGCCCCAGCATTTT. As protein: CASSPGGDQPQHF.

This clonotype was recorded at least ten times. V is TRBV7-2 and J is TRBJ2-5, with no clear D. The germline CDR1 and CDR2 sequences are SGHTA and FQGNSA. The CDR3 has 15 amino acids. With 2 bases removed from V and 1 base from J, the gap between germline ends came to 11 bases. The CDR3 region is CASSLQLTSQETQYF. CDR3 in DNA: TGTGCCAGCAGCTTACAGCTCACCTCCCAAGAGACCCAGTACTTC.

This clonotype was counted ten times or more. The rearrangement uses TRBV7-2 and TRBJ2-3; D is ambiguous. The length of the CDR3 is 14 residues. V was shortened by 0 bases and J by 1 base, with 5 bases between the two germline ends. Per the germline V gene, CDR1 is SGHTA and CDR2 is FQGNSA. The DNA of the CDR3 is TGTGCCAGCAGCTTAGCAGTGGGCACAGATACGCAGTATTTT. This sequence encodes CASSLAVGTDTQYF.

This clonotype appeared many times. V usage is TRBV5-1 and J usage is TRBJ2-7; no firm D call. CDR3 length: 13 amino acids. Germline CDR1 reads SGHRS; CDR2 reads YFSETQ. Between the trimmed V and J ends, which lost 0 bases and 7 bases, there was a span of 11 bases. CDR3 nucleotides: TGCGCCAGCAGCTTGGATGTGTCGTGGGAGCAGTACTTC. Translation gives CASSLDVSWEQYF.

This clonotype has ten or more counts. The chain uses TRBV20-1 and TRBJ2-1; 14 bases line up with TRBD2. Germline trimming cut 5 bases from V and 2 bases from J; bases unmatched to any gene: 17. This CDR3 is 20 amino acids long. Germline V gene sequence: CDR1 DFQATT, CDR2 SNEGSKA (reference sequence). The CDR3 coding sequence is TGCAGTGCTTCCACCACCTGGGGACTAGCGGGAGCGAAAACCTACAATGAGCAGTTCTTC. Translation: CSASTTWGLAGAKTYNEQFF.

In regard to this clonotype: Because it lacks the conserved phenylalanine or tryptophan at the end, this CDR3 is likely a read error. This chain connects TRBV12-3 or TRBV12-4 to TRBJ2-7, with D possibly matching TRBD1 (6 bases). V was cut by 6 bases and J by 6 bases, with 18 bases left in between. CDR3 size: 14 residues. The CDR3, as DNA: TGTGCCAGCAGCCCAGGGGTAGCCCCATTCGAGCAGTACAAC. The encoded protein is CASSPGVAPFEQYN.

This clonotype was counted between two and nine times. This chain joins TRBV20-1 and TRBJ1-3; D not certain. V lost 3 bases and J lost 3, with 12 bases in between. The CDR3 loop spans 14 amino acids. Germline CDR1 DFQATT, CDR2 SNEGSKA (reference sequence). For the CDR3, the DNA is TGCAGTGCTAGCCCCTCCAGACTTGGAAACACCATATATTTT. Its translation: CSASPSRLGNTIYF.

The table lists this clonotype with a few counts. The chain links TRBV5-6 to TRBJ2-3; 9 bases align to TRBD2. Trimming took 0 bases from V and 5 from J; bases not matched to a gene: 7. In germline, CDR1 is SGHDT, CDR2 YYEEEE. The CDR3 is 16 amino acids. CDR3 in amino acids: CASSLETGLAVDTQYF. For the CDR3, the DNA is TGTGCCAGCAGCTTGGAAACGGGACTAGCCGTAGATACGCAGTATTTT.

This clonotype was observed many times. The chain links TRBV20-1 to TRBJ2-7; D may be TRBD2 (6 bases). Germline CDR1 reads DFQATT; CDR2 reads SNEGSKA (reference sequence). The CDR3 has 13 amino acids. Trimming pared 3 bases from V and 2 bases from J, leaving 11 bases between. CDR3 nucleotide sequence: TGCAGTGCTAGTGTGGGAGGTACCTACGAGCAGTACTTC. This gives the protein CSASVGGTYEQYF.

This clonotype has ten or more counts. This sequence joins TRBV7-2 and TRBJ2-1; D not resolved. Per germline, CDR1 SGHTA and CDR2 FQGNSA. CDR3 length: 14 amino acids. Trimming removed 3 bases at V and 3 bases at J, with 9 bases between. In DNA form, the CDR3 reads TGTGCCAGCAGCTTGGAAATCCTCTACAATGAGCAGTTCTTC. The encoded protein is CASSLEILYNEQFF. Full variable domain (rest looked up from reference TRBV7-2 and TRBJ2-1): GAGVSQSPSNKVTEKGKDVELRCDPISGHTALYWYRQSLGQGLEFLIYFQGNSAPDKSGLPSDRFSAERTGGSVSTLTIQRTQQEDSAVYLCASSLEILYNEQFFGPGTRLTVL.

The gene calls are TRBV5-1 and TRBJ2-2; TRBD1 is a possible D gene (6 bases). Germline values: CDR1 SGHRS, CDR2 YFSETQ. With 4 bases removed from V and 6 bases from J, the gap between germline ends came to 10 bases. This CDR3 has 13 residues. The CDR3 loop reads CASSNRESGELFF. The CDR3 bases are TGCGCCAGCAGCAACAGGGAATCCGGGGAGCTGTTTTTT. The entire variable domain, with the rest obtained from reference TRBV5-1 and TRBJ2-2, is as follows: KAGVTQTPRYLIKTRGQQVTLSCSPISGHRSVSWYQQTPGQGLQFLFEYFSETQRNKGNFPGRFSGRQFSNSRSEMNVSTLELGDSALYLCASSNRESGELFFGEGSRLTVL.

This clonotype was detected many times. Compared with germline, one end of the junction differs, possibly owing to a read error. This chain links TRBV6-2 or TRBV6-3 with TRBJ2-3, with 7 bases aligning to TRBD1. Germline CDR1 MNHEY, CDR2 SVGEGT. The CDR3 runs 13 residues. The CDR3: CASAIPGTATQYF. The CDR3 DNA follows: TGTGCCAGCGCTATCCCCGGGACAGCTACGCAGTATTTT.

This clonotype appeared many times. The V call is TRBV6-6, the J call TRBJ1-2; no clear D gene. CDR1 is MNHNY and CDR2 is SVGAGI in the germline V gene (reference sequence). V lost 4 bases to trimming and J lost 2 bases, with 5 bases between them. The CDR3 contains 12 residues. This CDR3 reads CASSSENYGYTF. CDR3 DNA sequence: TGTGCCAGCAGTTCGGAGAACTATGGCTACACCTTC.

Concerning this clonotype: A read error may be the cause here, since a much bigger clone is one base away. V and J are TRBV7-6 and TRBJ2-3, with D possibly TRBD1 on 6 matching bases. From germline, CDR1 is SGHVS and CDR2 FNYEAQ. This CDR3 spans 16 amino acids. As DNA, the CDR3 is TGTGTCAGCAGCTTAGAGACAGGAACTAGCACAGATACGCAGTATTTT. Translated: CVSSLETGTSTDTQYF.

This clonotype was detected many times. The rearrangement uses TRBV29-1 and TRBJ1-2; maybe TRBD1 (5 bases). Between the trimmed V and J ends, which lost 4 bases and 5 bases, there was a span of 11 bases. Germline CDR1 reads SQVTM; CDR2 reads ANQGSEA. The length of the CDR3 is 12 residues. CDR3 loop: CSVARQSYGYTF. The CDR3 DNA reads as TGCAGCGTTGCTAGACAGTCGTATGGCTACACCTTC.

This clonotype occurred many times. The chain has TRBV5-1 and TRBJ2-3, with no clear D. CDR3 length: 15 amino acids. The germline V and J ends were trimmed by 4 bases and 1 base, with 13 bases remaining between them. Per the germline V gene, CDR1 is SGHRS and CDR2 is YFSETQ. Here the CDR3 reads CASSVDLTGTDTQYF. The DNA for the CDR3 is TGCGCCAGCAGCGTTGACTTGACGGGCACAGATACGCAGTATTTT.

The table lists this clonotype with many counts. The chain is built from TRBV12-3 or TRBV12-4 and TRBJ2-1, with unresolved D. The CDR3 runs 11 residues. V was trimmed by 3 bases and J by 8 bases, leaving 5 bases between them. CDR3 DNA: TGTGCCAGCAGTTTCCAGTATGAGCAGTTCTTC. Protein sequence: CASSFQYEQFF.